This T cell receptor beta chain is drawn from a study of blood T cell repertoires in COVID-19. Per germline, CDR1 SGDLS and CDR2 YYNGEE. Between the trimmed V and J ends, which lost 0 bases and 3 bases, there was a span of 9 bases. There are 15 residues in the CDR3. Original data processing: Reference gene primer amplification yielded estimated nucleated cell counts. Using immunoSEQ multiplex PCR, the repertoire was profiled, and TCRdb retains in-frame clones only, with some absent. V and J calls and clone size are as listed in that table; D and trimming were resolved from the DNA. The sample consists of some 250,000 clones, more than 75% of them appearing once.

Sequences were obtained from peripheral blood. This TCR derives from a woman between 35 and 50 years old who had recovered from COVID-19. The chain employs TRBV9 and TRBJ2-2; D possibly corresponds to TRBD1 (5 bases). CDR3 sequence (DNA): TGTGCCAGCAGCGTAGAGGGGCCACACACCGGGGAGCTGTTTTTT. Amino acids: CASSVEGPHTGELFF.